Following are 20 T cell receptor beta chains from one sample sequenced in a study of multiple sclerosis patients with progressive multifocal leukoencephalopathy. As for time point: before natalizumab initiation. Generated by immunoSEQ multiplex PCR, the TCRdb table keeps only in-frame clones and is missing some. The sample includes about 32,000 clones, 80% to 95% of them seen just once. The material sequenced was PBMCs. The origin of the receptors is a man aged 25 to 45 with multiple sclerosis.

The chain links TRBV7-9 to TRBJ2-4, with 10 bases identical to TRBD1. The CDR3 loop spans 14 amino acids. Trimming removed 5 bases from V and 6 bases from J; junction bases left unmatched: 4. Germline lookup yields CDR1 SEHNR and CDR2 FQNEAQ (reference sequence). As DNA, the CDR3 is TGTGCCAGCAGCCGACGGGACAGGGGAAACATTCAGTACTTC. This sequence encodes CASSRRDRGNIQYF.

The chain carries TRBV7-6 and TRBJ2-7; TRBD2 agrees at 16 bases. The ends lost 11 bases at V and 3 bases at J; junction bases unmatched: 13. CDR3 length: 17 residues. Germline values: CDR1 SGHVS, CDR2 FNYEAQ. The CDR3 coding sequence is TGTGCCTCTTCACCGGGACTAGCGGGAGGGCGGGGCTACGAGCAGTACTTC. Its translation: CASSPGLAGGRGYEQYF.

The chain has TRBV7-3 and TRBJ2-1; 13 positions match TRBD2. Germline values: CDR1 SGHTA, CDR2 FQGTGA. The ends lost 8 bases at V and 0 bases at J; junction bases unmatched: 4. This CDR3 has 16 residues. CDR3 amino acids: CASGTSGASSYNEQFF. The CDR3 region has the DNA TGTGCCAGCGGGACTAGCGGGGCTAGCTCCTACAATGAGCAGTTCTTC. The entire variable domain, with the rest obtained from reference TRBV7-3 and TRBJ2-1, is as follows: GAGVSQTPSNKVTEKGKYVELRCDPISGHTALYWYRQSLGQGPEFLIYFQGTGAADDSGLPNDRFFAVRPEGSVSTLKIQRTERGDSAVYLCASGTSGASSYNEQFFGPGTRLTVL.

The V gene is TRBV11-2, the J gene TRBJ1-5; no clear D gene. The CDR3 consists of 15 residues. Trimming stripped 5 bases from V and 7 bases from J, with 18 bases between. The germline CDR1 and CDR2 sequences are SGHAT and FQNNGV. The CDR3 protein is CASSPREKGWQPQHF. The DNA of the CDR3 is TGTGCCAGCAGCCCCCGCGAAAAGGGCTGGCAGCCCCAGCATTTT.

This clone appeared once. CDR3 DNA sequence: TGCGCCAGCAGCTTGGTTGCTAGCACAGATACGCAGTATTTT. Translating it yields CASSLVASTDTQYF. The chain joins TRBV5-1 to TRBJ2-3, with D uncertain. V was pared by 0 bases and J by 0 bases, with 5 bases between. The length of the CDR3 is 14 residues. CDR1 is SGHRS, CDR2 YFSETQ, per germline.

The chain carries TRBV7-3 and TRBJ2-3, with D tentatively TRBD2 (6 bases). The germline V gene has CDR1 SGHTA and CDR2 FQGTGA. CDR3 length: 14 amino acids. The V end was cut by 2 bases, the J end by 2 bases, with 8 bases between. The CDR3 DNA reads TGTGCCAGCAGCTTAGCGGGATTCACAGATACGCAGTATTTT. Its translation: CASSLAGFTDTQYF.

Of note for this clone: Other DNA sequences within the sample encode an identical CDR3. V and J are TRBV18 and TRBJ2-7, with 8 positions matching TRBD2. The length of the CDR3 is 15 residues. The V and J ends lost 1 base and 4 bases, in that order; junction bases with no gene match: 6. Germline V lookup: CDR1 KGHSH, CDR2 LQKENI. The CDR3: CASSPLSGSRYEQYF. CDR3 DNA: TGTGCCAGCTCACCACTGAGCGGGAGTCGATACGAGCAGTACTTC.

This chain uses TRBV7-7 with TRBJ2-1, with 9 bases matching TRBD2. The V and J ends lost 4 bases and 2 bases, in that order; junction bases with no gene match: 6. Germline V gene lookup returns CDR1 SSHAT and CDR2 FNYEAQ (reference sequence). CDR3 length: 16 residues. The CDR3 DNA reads TGTGCCAGCAGCTCTGGTAGCGGGAGCACCTACAATGAGCAGTTCTTC. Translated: CASSSGSGSTYNEQFF. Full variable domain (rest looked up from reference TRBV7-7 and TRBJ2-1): GAGVSQSPRYKVTKRGQDVTLRCDPISSHATLYWYQQALGQGPEFLTYFNYEAQPDKSGLPSDRFSAERPEGSISTLTIQRTEQRDSAMYRCASSSGSGSTYNEQFFGPGTRLTVL.

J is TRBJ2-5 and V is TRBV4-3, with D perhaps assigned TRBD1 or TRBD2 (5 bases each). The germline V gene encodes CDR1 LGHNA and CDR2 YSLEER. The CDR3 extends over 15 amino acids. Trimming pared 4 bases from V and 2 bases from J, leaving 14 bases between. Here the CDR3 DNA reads TGCGCCAGCAGCCCCTACCGGGACGAACAAGAGACCCAGTACTTC. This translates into CASSPYRDEQETQYF.

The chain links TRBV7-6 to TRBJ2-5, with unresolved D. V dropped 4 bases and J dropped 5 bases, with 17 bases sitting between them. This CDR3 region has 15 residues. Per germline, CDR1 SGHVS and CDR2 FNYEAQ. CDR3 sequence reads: CASSWSGPLRETQYF. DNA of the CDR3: TGTGCCAGCAGCTGGTCGGGTCCTCTGAGGGAGACCCAGTACTTC.

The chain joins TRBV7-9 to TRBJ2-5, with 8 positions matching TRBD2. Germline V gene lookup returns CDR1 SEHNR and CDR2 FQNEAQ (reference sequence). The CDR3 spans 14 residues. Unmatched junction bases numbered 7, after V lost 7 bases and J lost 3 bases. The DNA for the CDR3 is TGTGCCAGCACCATCAGCGGGGGTAAAGAGACCCAGTACTTC. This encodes CASTISGGKETQYF.

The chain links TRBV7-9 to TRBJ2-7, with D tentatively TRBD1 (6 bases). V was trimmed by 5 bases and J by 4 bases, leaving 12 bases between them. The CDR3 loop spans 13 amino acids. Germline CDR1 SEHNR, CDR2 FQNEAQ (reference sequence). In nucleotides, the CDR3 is TGTGCCAGCAGCCGGGGACACTCTTACGAGCAGTACGTC. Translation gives CASSRGHSYEQYV.

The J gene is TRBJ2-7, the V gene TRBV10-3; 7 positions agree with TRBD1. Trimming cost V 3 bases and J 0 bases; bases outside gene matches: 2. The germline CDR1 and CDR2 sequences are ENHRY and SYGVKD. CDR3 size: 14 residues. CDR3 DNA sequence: TGTGCCATCAGTGATCCAGGGGGCTCCTACGAGCAGTACTTC. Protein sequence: CAISDPGGSYEQYF.

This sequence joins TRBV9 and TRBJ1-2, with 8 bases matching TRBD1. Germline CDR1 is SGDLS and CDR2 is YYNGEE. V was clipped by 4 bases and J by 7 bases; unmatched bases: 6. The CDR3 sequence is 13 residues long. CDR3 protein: CASSTVTGGGYTF. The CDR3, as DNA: TGTGCCAGCAGCACCGTAACAGGGGGTGGCTACACCTTC.

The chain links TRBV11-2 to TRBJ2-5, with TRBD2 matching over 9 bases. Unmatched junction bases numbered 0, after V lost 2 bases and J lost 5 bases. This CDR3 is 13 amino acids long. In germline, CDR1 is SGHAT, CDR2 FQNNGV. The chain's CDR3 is CASSLTSGETQYF. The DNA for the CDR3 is TGTGCCAGCAGCTTAACTAGCGGGGAGACCCAGTACTTC.

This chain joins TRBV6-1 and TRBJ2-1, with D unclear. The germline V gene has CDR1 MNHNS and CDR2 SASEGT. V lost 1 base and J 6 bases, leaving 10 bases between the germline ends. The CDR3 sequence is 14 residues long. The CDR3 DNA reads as TGTGCCAGCAGTGAAGTTTGGCGGAGCAATGAGCAGTTCTTC. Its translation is CASSEVWRSNEQFF.

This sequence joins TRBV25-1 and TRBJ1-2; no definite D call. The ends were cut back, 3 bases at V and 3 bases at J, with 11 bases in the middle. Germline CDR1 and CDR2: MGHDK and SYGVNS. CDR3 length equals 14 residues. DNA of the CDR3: TGTGCCAGCAGTGATCCGTGGAAGGACTATGGCTACACCTTC. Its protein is CASSDPWKDYGYTF.

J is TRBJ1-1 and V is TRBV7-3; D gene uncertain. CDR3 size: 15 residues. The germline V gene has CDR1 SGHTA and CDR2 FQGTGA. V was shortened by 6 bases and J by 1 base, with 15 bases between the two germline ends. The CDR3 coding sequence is TGTGCCAGCAGACCGACCAGCCAACGGAACACTGAAGCTTTCTTT. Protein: CASRPTSQRNTEAFF.

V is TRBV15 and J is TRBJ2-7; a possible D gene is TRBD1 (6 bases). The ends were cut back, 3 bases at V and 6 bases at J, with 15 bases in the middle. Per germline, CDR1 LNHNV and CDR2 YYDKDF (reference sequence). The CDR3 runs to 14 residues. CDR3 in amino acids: CATSSSFGTLEQYF. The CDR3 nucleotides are TGTGCCACCAGCAGCTCTTTCGGGACACTCGAGCAGTACTTC.

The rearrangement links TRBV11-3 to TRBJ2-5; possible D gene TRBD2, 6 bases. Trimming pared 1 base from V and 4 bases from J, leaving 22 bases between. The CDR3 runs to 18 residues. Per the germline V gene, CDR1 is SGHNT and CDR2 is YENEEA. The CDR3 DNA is TGTGCCAGCAGCTTAGTCCGTCCCACCCACGGGAGTGGAGAGACCCAGTACTTC. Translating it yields CASSLVRPTHGSGETQYF.